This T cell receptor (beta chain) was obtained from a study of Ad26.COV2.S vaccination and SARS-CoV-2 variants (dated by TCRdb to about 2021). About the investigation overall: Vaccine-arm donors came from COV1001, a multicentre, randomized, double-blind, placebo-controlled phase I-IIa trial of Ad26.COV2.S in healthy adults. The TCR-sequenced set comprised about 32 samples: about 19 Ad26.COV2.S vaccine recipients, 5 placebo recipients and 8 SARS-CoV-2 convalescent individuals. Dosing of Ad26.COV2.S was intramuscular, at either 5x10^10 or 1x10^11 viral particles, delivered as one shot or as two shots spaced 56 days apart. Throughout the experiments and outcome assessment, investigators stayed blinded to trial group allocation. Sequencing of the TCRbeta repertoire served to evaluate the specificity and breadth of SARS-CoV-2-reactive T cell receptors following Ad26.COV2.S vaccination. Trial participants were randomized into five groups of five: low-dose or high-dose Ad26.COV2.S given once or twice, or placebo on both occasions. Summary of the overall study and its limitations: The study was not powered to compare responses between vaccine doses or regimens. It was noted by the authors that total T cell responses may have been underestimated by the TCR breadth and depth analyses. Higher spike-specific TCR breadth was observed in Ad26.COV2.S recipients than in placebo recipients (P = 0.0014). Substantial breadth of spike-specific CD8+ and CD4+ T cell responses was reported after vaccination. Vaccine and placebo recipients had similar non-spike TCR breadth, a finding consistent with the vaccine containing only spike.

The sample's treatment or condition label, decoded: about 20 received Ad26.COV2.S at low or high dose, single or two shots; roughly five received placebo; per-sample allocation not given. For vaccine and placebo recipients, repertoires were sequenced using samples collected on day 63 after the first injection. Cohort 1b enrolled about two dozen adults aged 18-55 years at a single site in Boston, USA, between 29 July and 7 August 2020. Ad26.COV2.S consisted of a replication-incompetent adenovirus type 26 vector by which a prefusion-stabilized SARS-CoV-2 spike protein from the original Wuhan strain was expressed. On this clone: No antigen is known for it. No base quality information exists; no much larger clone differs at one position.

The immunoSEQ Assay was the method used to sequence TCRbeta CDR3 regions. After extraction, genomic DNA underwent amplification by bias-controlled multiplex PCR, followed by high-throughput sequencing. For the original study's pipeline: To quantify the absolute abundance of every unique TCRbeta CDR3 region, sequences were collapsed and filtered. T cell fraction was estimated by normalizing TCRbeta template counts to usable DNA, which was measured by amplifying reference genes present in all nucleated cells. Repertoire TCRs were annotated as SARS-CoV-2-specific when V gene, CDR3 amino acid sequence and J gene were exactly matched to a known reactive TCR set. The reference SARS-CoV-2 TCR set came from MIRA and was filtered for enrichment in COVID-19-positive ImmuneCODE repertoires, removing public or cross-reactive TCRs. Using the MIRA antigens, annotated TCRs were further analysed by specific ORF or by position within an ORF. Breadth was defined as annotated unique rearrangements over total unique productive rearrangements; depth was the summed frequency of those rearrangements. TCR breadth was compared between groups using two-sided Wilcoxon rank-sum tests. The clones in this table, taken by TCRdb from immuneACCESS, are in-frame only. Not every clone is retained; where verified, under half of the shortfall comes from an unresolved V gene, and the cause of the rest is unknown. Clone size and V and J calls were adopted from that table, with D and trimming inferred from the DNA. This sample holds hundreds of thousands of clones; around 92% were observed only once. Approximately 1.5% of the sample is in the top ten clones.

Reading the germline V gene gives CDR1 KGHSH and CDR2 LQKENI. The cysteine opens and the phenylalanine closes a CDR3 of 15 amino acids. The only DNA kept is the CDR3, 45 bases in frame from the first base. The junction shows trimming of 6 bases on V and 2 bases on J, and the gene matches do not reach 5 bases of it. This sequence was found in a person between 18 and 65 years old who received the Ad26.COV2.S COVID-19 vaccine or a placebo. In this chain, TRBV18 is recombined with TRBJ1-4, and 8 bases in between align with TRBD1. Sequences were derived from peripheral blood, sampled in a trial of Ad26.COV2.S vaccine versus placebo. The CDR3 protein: CASSPRQGTNEKLFF. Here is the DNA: TGTGCCAGCTCCCCCCGACAGGGGACTAATGAAAAACTGTTTTTT.